This paragraph covers one TCR beta chain sequence. This entry is derived from a study of CD8 T cells in Susac syndrome. cDNA came from roughly 0.5 to 1 ug RNA primed by random hexamers. The authors amplified TCR beta CDR3 across 54 Vbeta and 13 Jbeta using immunoSEQ multiplex PCR. TCRdb reprocessed the immunoSEQ multiplex PCR reads via MiXCR and lists one record per CDR3 protein. Among under 200,000 distinct CDR3 sequences listed, about 91% were seen once. CDR1 and CDR2 from the germline V gene are SGHNT and YYREEE (reference sequence). This CDR3 region has 14 residues. Trimming pared 4 bases from V and 4 bases from J, leaving 13 bases between.

This sequence joins TRBV5-4 and TRBJ2-3; the D call may be TRBD1 or TRBD2 (5 bases each). This receptor was taken from a human donor in good health. Sequenced: CD4+ T cells from PBMCs. The CDR3 sequence is CASSMDGASDTQYF. The CDR3 DNA is TGTGCCAGCAGCATGGACGGGGCGTCAGATACGCAGTATTTT.